These 3 T cell receptor beta chains came from one sample sequenced in a study of T cell responses to AZD1222 COVID-19 vaccine. Method: immunoSEQ multiplex PCR; TCRdb's copy keeps in-frame clones and lacks some. This table has more than 85,000 clones, approximately 90% appearing once. The specimen comprised peripheral blood, sampled on day 0 of AZD1222 vaccination. Receptor source: an adult in good health.

The chain uses TRBV2 and TRBJ1-2, with unresolved D. The V and J ends lost 5 bases and 2 bases respectively, with 6 bases between them. CDR1 SNHLY and CDR2 FYNNEI come from the germline V gene. The CDR3 is made up of 12 amino acids. In DNA, the CDR3 is TGTGCCAGCAGTTCACGGAACTATGGCTACACCTTC. Protein product: CASSSRNYGYTF.

CDR3 sequence (DNA): TGTGCCATCAAATCAGGGACCTCCTACGAGCAGTACTTC. This codes for CAIKSGTSYEQYF. V is TRBV10-3 and J is TRBJ2-7, with D perhaps being TRBD1 or TRBD2 (5 bases each). CDR1 and CDR2 from the germline V gene are ENHRY and SYGVKD. The CDR3 loop spans 13 amino acids. Trimming pared 7 bases from V and 0 bases from J, leaving 10 bases between.

V and J are TRBV20-1 and TRBJ2-1; 7 bases are shared with TRBD1. The CDR3 contains 12 residues. Trimming at V came to 3 bases and at J to 6 bases, leaving 2 bases not matched to a gene. Germline V gene data show CDR1 as DFQATT and CDR2 as SNEGSKA (reference sequence). The CDR3 protein is CSASSGGNEQFF. The CDR3 coding sequence is TGCAGTGCTAGTTCAGGGGGCAATGAGCAGTTCTTC.